What follows are 18 T cell receptor beta chains derived from one specimen sequenced in a study of low-dose radiotherapy and immunotherapy resistance in tumors. TCRs were put through roughly 20 PCR cycles of amplification with Phusion. A constant-region primer and the V-primer adapter served as the primer pair. A single record per CDR3 protein comes from TCRdb applying MiXCR to the reads. The sample has some 52,000 distinct CDR3 sequences; roughly 31% are singletons. Time point meaning: after trial treatment. Treatment here: LDRT plus nivolumab, ipilimumab, low-dose cyclophosphamide and aspirin (RACIN trial). This sample comprised PBMCs, obtained after low-dose radiotherapy plus immunotherapy. These receptors originate from a male donor with rectosigmoid adenocarcinoma.

This clonotype was counted ten times or more. The chain joins TRBV27 to TRBJ1-1, with D perhaps matching TRBD1 (6 bases). Germline V gene data show CDR1 as MNHEY and CDR2 as SMNVEV (reference sequence). V gave up 4 bases and J gave up 8 bases, with 14 bases separating them. CDR3 size: 13 residues. CDR3 DNA: TGTGCCAGCAGTTCGTCAACGGGACACGAAGCTTTCTTT. This sequence encodes CASSSSTGHEAFF.

V is TRBV5-8 and J is TRBJ1-1; TRBD1 matches 7 bases. Germline CDR1 and CDR2: SGHTS and YDEGEE. V dropped 4 bases and J dropped 3; count of bases not matched to a gene: 12. The CDR3 covers 16 residues. CDR3 residues: CASSDNNRGTDTEAFF. CDR3 nucleotides: TGTGCCAGCAGCGATAATAACAGGGGAACCGACACTGAAGCTTTCTTT.

The V and J genes are TRBV7-3 and TRBJ2-2; possible D gene TRBD1, 6 bases. V was clipped by 5 bases and J by 8 bases, with 12 bases between them. The CDR3 runs 13 residues. Germline lookup yields CDR1 SGHTA and CDR2 FQGTGA. CDR3 amino acids: CASSMDRIGELFF. As DNA, the CDR3 is TGTGCCAGCAGCATGGACAGAATTGGGGAGCTGTTTTTT.

This clonotype was found a few times. V is TRBV18 and J is TRBJ1-1; no reliable D call. CDR3 length equals 16 residues. Between the trimmed V and J ends, which lost 3 bases and 2 bases, there was a span of 16 bases. CDR1 is KGHSH and CDR2 is LQKENI in the germline V gene. The CDR3 bases are TGTGCCAGCTCACCCGGACGGCCTACTGGAAACACTGAAGCTTTCTTT. It translates to CASSPGRPTGNTEAFF.

The chain's CDR3 is CASSVGTGYNEQFF. The DNA of the CDR3 is TGTGCCAGCAGCGTTGGGACAGGTTACAATGAGCAGTTCTTC. The chain joins TRBV9 to TRBJ2-1, with 8 bases aligning to TRBD1. This CDR3 spans 14 amino acids. Germline V lookup: CDR1 SGDLS, CDR2 YYNGEE. J lost 4 bases, V lost 2 bases, and 2 bases had no gene match.

A word on this clonotype: One junction end disagrees with the germline gene, perhaps due to a read error. The gene calls are TRBV20-1 and TRBJ2-1; D is unclear. Looked up from germline, CDR1 is DFQATT and CDR2 is SNEGSKA (reference sequence). The CDR3 is made up of 16 amino acids. The CDR3 protein is CSASSSVTLLYSEQFF. CDR3 nucleotide sequence: TGCAGTGCTAGCTCCTCCGTGACACTCCTCTACAGTGAGCAGTTCTTC.

About this clonotype itself: A read error may explain this, as a much larger clone is one base away. CDR3 amino acids: CASSWIGRMDTQYF. The CDR3 coding sequence is TGTGCCAGCAGCTGGATCGGGCGGATGGATACGCAGTATTTT. This chain connects TRBV6-1 to TRBJ2-3; D not certain. This CDR3 region has 14 residues. CDR1 and CDR2 (germline): MNHNS, SASEGT. The V gene lost 6 bases and the J gene lost 6 bases, with 16 bases spanning the gap.

The sample holds many counts of this clonotype. The J gene is TRBJ2-7, the V gene TRBV6-5; TRBD1 matches at 7 bases. CDR3 length equals 14 residues. Unmatched junction bases numbered 6, after V lost 5 bases and J lost 2 bases. CDR1 and CDR2 from the germline V gene are MNHEY and SVGAGI. The CDR3 region is CASSRRDRPYEQYF. CDR3 nucleotides: TGTGCCAGCAGTCGTCGGGACAGACCCTACGAGCAGTACTTC.

As to this clonotype: A far larger clone is just one base off, so this is likely a read error. The rearrangement links TRBV28 to TRBJ2-7; TRBD2 aligns across 14 bases. Trimming at V came to 5 bases and at J to 7 bases, leaving 7 bases not matched to a gene. The CDR3 runs 15 residues. The germline CDR1 and CDR2 sequences are MDHEN and SYDVKM. For the CDR3, the DNA is TGTGCCAGCAGTCGACTAGCGGGGGGGTACAATGAGCAGTACTTC. It encodes CASSRLAGGYNEQYF. Together with reference TRBV28 and TRBJ2-7, the CDR3 gives the full variable domain: DVKVTQSSRYLVKRTGEKVFLECVQDMDHENMFWYRQDPGLGLRLIYFSYDVKMKEKGDIPEGYSVSREKKERFSLILESASTNQTSMYLCASSRLAGGYNEQYFGPGTRLTVT.

This clonotype was recorded at least ten times. The genes are TRBV12-3 or TRBV12-4 and TRBJ2-3; no firm D call. V was trimmed by 6 bases and J by 0 bases, leaving 13 bases between them. The CDR3 has 15 amino acids. This CDR3 reads CASRFTRISTDTQYF. The CDR3 nucleotides are TGTGCCAGCAGGTTCACCAGGATTAGCACAGATACGCAGTATTTT.

The table lists this clonotype with many counts. For the CDR3, the DNA is TGTGCCAGCAGCTTAGCGCCGGGGTCCAATGAGCAGTTCTTC. Its protein product is CASSLAPGSNEQFF. This chain connects TRBV7-6 to TRBJ2-1, with TRBD2 as a possible D gene (5 bases). The V gene's germline CDR1 is SGHVS and CDR2 FNYEAQ. This CDR3 is 14 amino acids long. Trimming took 0 bases from V and 6 from J, leaving 9 bases between them.

On this clonotype: A far larger clone is only one base removed, so a read error is likely. The V gene is TRBV26, the J gene TRBJ2-3. TRBV26 is a pseudogene locus. The CDR3 has 15 amino acids. The CDR3 region has the DNA TGTGCCAGCAGTAGCCACGACCCAAAGACAGATACGCTGTATTTT. It yields the protein CASSSHDPKTDTLYF.

This clonotype was recorded a few times. Germline and junction disagree at one end, which may indicate a read error. This chain connects TRBV10-3 to TRBJ1-6; 8 nucleotides agree with TRBD1. There are 13 residues in the CDR3. From germline, CDR1 is ENHRY and CDR2 SYGVKD. The CDR3 spells CAVSDRGDSPLHF. The CDR3 region has the DNA TGTGCCGTCAGCGACAGGGGCGATTCACCCCTCCACTTT.

This clonotype was counted ten times or more. The rearrangement uses TRBV20-1 and TRBJ2-5; TRBD1 aligns across 7 bases. V was clipped by 4 bases and J by 4 bases; unmatched bases: 6. CDR1 is DFQATT and CDR2 is SNEGSKA in the germline V gene (reference sequence). CDR3 length equals 13 residues. CDR3 nucleotide sequence: TGCAGTGCTAAAGGATCAGGGGGAGAGACCCAGTACTTC. Its translation is CSAKGSGGETQYF.

The chain recombines TRBV2 with TRBJ1-2; 7 nucleotides agree with TRBD1. This CDR3 comprises 14 residues. V shed 6 bases and J 8 bases; nucleotides not matched to a gene: 12. Germline V gene sequence: CDR1 SNHLY, CDR2 FYNNEI. This CDR3 reads CASRRGQPSEGYTF. Written as DNA, the CDR3 is TGTGCCAGCAGGAGGGGGCAGCCGTCGGAAGGCTACACCTTC.

This clonotype was observed once. This likely reflects a read error, since a far larger clone is one base away. The gene calls are TRBV27 and TRBJ1-5, with D unclear. Germline V lookup: CDR1 MNHEY, CDR2 SMNVEV (reference sequence). The CDR3 extends over 12 amino acids. CDR3 protein: CASCLSTQPQHF. In nucleotides, the CDR3 is TGTGCCAGCTGTTTATCAACCCAGCCCCAGCATTTT.

The gene calls are TRBV5-1 and TRBJ2-3, with D uncertain. Looked up from germline, CDR1 is SGHRS and CDR2 is YFSETQ. The V end lost 5 bases, the J end lost 0 bases, and 13 bases lay between the germline ends. This CDR3 is 15 amino acids long. CDR3 loop: CASSYKSASTDTQYF. The CDR3 DNA reads TGCGCCAGCAGTTATAAGAGTGCTAGCACAGATACGCAGTATTTT. Using reference TRBV5-1 and TRBJ2-3 for the parts outside the CDR3, the full variable domain is KAGVTQTPRYLIKTRGQQVTLSCSPISGHRSVSWYQQTPGQGLQFLFEYFSETQRNKGNFPGRFSGRQFSNSRSEMNVSTLELGDSALYLCASSYKSASTDTQYFGPGTRLTVL.

This clonotype was counted ten times or more. The chain joins TRBV7-2 to TRBJ2-6, with 7 bases identical to TRBD1. With 1 base clipped from V and 5 bases from J, the junction kept 8 bases outside the gene matches. Germline V CDR1 and CDR2: SGHTA, FQGNSA. CDR3 length: 17 residues. The CDR3 region is CASSLVGDSSWANVLTF. DNA of the CDR3: TGTGCCAGCAGCTTAGTTGGGGACAGTTCGTGGGCCAACGTCCTGACTTTC.